This T cell receptor (beta chain) was found in a study of post-analysis software for immune sequencing data. Across the whole study: Relapsing-remitting, secondary progressive and progressive-relapsing forms made up the multiple sclerosis disease courses. Notes on the study in general: Among multiple sclerosis patients, normalized Chao1 diversity was significantly below that of controls. Controls showed lower frequencies than patients for a few TRBV segments, and TRBV5-6, TRBV5-1 and TRBV20-1 were among these.

Remarks on this clonotype: Its antigen is undetermined.

Every TCR beta cDNA library bore unique molecular identifiers. Out of about 1 to 11 million T cells, 470,000 or so cDNA molecules were generated. Using its own MiXCR run on the PCR reads, TCRdb lists one record per CDR3 protein. The sample lists about 200,000 distinct CDR3 sequences; around 29% were seen once. The CDR3 extends over 16 amino acids. V gave up 6 bases and J gave up 2 bases; unmatched junction bases: 7. Germline CDR1 reads DFQATT; CDR2 reads SNEGSKA (reference sequence). The sequenced sample consisted of blood. The chain joins TRBV20-1 to TRBJ2-3; TRBD2 aligns across 14 bases. The origin of this receptor is a girl under 18 with multiple sclerosis. This chain's CDR3 is CSASGTSGGNTDTQYF. Written as DNA, the CDR3 is TGCAGTGCGTCCGGGACTAGCGGGGGAAACACAGATACGCAGTATTTT.